Shown below are 25 T cell receptor beta chains from a single sample sequenced in a study of cytomegalovirus exposure and HLA in healthy donors. Both 60 Vbeta primers and 13 Jbeta primers went into the PCR. Assay: immunoSEQ multiplex PCR; the TCRdb copy retains only in-frame clones and omits some. The table includes some 170,000 clones, nearly 80% detected once. The sequenced sample was PBMCs. These receptor sequences come from a female donor in good health and CMV-seronegative.

The V and J genes are TRBV7-6 and TRBJ2-7; 9 bases fit TRBD1. CDR3 length: 15 amino acids. V trimming: 5 bases; J trimming: 5 bases; junction bases outside the gene matches: 10. The V gene's germline CDR1 is SGHVS and CDR2 FNYEAQ. The CDR3: CASSQGQGLIHEQYF. For the CDR3, the DNA is TGTGCCAGCAGCCAGGGACAGGGTCTCATCCACGAGCAGTACTTC.

V is TRBV7-9 and J is TRBJ2-1; 9 bases map to TRBD2. This CDR3 is built from 17 residues. With 2 bases clipped from V and 5 bases from J, the junction kept 10 bases outside the gene matches. The germline CDR1 and CDR2 sequences are SEHNR and FQNEAQ (reference sequence). CDR3: CASSLLGGGRANNEQFF. For the CDR3, the DNA is TGTGCCAGCAGCTTATTGGGTGGCGGGAGGGCCAACAATGAGCAGTTCTTC.

V and J are TRBV5-1 and TRBJ2-3; D is unclear. This CDR3 contains 13 residues. Germline V CDR1 and CDR2: SGHRS, YFSETQ. With 4 bases removed from V and 4 bases from J, the gap between germline ends came to 10 bases. The CDR3 bases are TGCGCCAGCAGCCGCCAACTATCAGATACGCAGTATTTT. Its translation is CASSRQLSDTQYF.

This clone has just a few counts. Other DNA sequences from this sample encode an identical CDR3 as well. The chain recombines TRBV7-2 with TRBJ2-3; 7 bases align to TRBD2. Germline loops: CDR1 SGHTA, CDR2 FQGNSA. CDR3 size: 15 residues. Losses at the gene ends were 0 bases for V and 2 bases for J; bases not matched to a gene: 2. In DNA form, the CDR3 reads TGTGCCAGCAGCTTAGCGGGAGGGCCCACAGATACGCAGTATTTT. Its protein is CASSLAGGPTDTQYF.

This clone has only one observation. The chain has TRBV10-3 and TRBJ2-7; TRBD1 is a possible D gene (5 bases). Between the trimmed V and J ends, which lost 2 bases and 5 bases, there was a span of 22 bases. The CDR3 runs 17 residues. Per the germline V gene, CDR1 is ENHRY and CDR2 is SYGVKD. As DNA, the CDR3 is TGTGCCATCAGTGAGCCCGTCCGTCAGGCAGGGTTACACGAGCAGTACTTC. It specifies CAISEPVRQAGLHEQYF.

This chain uses TRBV7-8 with TRBJ2-7; TRBD1 is a possible D gene (6 bases). This CDR3 is 15 amino acids long. Germline V lookup: CDR1 SGHVS, CDR2 FQNEAQ. Trimming took off 5 bases at V and 4 bases at J, with 18 bases between the two ends. CDR3 nucleotides: TGTGCCAGCAGCCCCGGGCTGGGGGCCCGATACGAGCAGTACTTC. It is translated as CASSPGLGARYEQYF.

This chain joins TRBV4-2 and TRBJ1-1; D gene uncertain. Germline CDR1 reads LGHNA; CDR2 reads YNFKEQ. The CDR3 is made up of 12 amino acids. V was trimmed by 2 bases and J by 6 bases, leaving 7 bases between them. In DNA form, the CDR3 reads TGTGCCAGCAGCCAACAAGGAGCTGAAGCTTTCTTT. Residues: CASSQQGAEAFF.

The rearrangement uses TRBV4-2 and TRBJ2-7; 10 bases align to TRBD2. CDR3 length: 17 residues. Germline lookup yields CDR1 LGHNA and CDR2 YNFKEQ. The trim removed 0 bases at V and 9 bases at J, leaving 14 bases unmatched. Here the CDR3 reads CASSQEGGLAGDIGQYF. CDR3 nucleotides: TGTGCCAGCAGCCAAGAGGGGGGGCTAGCGGGAGATATTGGGCAGTACTTC.

V gene TRBV2 combines with J gene TRBJ2-2; D remains unclear. Trimming pared 1 base from V and 4 bases from J, leaving 4 bases between. The germline gives CDR1 SNHLY, CDR2 FYNNEI. The CDR3 length is 13 residues. The CDR3 sequence: CASSEGSTGELFF. The CDR3 region has the DNA TGTGCCAGCAGTGAAGGGAGCACCGGGGAGCTGTTTTTT.

The CDR3 spells CATSGPSGGSYNEQFF. CDR3 nucleotides: TGTGCCACCAGCGGCCCTAGCGGGGGATCCTACAATGAGCAGTTCTTC. V and J are TRBV15 and TRBJ2-1, with 10 bases identical to TRBD2. Germline V gene lookup returns CDR1 LNHNV and CDR2 YYDKDF (reference sequence). This CDR3 contains 16 residues. With V trimmed by 5 bases and J by 1 base, 5 bases remained unmatched.

J is TRBJ2-1 and V is TRBV11-2, with D perhaps TRBD1 (5 bases). This CDR3 is built from 15 residues. The V gene's germline CDR1 is SGHAT and CDR2 FQNNGV. Trimming cost V 2 bases and J 6 bases, with 14 bases left between them. The CDR3: CASSLFVAGSNEQFF. As DNA, the CDR3 is TGTGCCAGCAGCTTATTTGTTGCAGGGTCCAATGAGCAGTTCTTC.

This clone has more than one count but fewer than ten. The chain carries TRBV11-1 and TRBJ2-5; D is uncertain. CDR1 is SGHAT, CDR2 FQDESV, per germline (reference sequence). CDR3 length: 14 amino acids. V lost 5 bases to trimming and J lost 0 bases, with 10 bases between them. CDR3 loop: CASSPQANQETQYF. CDR3 sequence (DNA): TGTGCCAGCAGCCCCCAGGCAAACCAAGAGACCCAGTACTTC.

The genes are TRBV6-1 and TRBJ1-5; D is possibly TRBD1 (5 bases). CDR1 MNHNS and CDR2 SASEGT come from the germline V gene. Between the trimmed V and J ends, which lost 6 bases and 0 bases, there was a span of 9 bases. CDR3 size: 14 residues. In DNA form, the CDR3 reads TGTGCCAGCAGACAGGCCAATAGCAATCAGCCCCAGCATTTT. Translated, it gives CASRQANSNQPQHF.

The DNA for the CDR3 is TGTGCCAGGGACAGGGATTCCTCTGGGGCCAACGTCCTGACTTTC. It translates to CARDRDSSGANVLTF. The genes are TRBV2 and TRBJ2-6; 8 bases align to TRBD1. CDR3 size: 15 residues. The V segment lost 9 bases and the J segment 0 bases; nucleotides outside the gene matches: 4. The germline V gene encodes CDR1 SNHLY and CDR2 FYNNEI. Full variable domain (remainder filled in from reference TRBV2 and TRBJ2-6): EPEVTQTPSHQVTQMGQEVILRCVPISNHLYFYWYRQILGQKVEFLVSFYNNEISEKSEIFDDQFSVERPDGSNFTLKIRSTKLEDSAMYFCARDRDSSGANVLTFGAGSRLTVL.

The gene calls are TRBV7-8 and TRBJ2-7, with 10 nucleotides matching TRBD2. The trim removed 1 base at V and 4 bases at J, leaving 10 bases unmatched. Germline CDR1 is SGHVS and CDR2 is FQNEAQ. This CDR3 contains 17 residues. CDR3 protein: CASSLGTLAGVGYEQYF. In DNA form, the CDR3 reads TGTGCCAGCAGCTTAGGTACCCTAGCGGGAGTTGGGTACGAGCAGTACTTC.

The V call is TRBV4-2, the J call TRBJ2-3, with 7 bases identical to TRBD2. The V gene's germline CDR1 is LGHNA and CDR2 YNFKEQ. V lost 4 bases to trimming and J lost 2 bases; unmatched junction nucleotides: 15. The CDR3 consists of 18 residues. The CDR3 region is CASSPGLVGGPFTDTQYF. CDR3 nucleotide sequence: TGTGCCAGCAGCCCCGGACTAGTGGGAGGTCCTTTCACAGATACGCAGTATTTT.

This chain connects TRBV7-6 to TRBJ2-7; D is perhaps TRBD1 (6 bases). CDR3 size: 15 residues. Trimming took 1 base from V and 0 from J, leaving 10 bases between them. Germline lookup yields CDR1 SGHVS and CDR2 FNYEAQ. The CDR3 DNA is TGTGCCAGCAGCTTAGTCTCACAGGGCTCCTACGAGCAGTACTTC. Translated, it gives CASSLVSQGSYEQYF.

This chain connects TRBV6-1 to TRBJ1-1; a possible D gene is TRBD1 (5 bases). The V gene lost 2 bases and the J gene lost 4 bases, with 11 bases spanning the gap. The CDR3 runs to 14 residues. The V gene's germline CDR1 is MNHNS and CDR2 SASEGT. CDR3: CASSEIGGTTEAFF. CDR3 nucleotide sequence: TGTGCCAGCAGTGAAATTGGGGGGACCACTGAAGCTTTCTTT.

This chain uses TRBV18 with TRBJ1-6; D is unresolved. Germline CDR1 is KGHSH and CDR2 is LQKENI. This CDR3 comprises 14 residues. V lost 2 bases, J lost 5 bases, and 7 bases lay in between. CDR3 in amino acids: CASSPGGNNSPLHF. Here the CDR3 DNA reads TGTGCCAGCTCACCAGGAGGGAATAATTCACCCCTCCACTTT.

V usage is TRBV7-6 and J usage is TRBJ2-1; 8 bases are a match to TRBD2. The CDR3 is 14 amino acids. CDR1 is SGHVS, CDR2 FNYEAQ, per germline. V dropped 4 bases and J dropped 4; count of bases not matched to a gene: 3. The CDR3 nucleotides read TGTGCCAGCAGCTCGAGCGGGGGATACAATGAGCAGTTCTTC. This gives the protein CASSSSGGYNEQFF.

The chain is built from TRBV2 and TRBJ2-7; 10 nucleotides match TRBD2. The CDR3 is 16 residues long. Germline V lookup: CDR1 SNHLY, CDR2 FYNNEI. V lost 7 bases and J lost 3; bases outside the gene matches: 12. The chain's CDR3 is CASKKREGLRGYEQYF. The CDR3 region has the DNA TGTGCCAGCAAAAAGCGGGAGGGCCTAAGGGGCTACGAGCAGTACTTC.

This chain joins TRBV2 and TRBJ1-2, with a tentative D call TRBD1 (6 bases). Deletions cut 4 bases from V and 8 bases from J, with 20 bases between. Per the germline V gene, CDR1 is SNHLY and CDR2 is FYNNEI. This CDR3 spans 15 amino acids. The CDR3 protein is CASSVNREPDPGYTF. CDR3 nucleotide sequence: TGTGCCAGCAGTGTAAACAGGGAGCCTGACCCAGGCTACACCTTC.

There are a few counts of this clone. The V and J genes are TRBV2 and TRBJ2-3; 9 nucleotides align to TRBD2. The CDR3 sequence is 14 residues long. Losses at the gene ends were 7 bases for V and 6 bases for J; bases not matched to a gene: 8. Germline CDR1 SNHLY, CDR2 FYNNEI. The CDR3 loop reads CASTGWAGGDTQYF. As DNA, the CDR3 is TGTGCCAGCACCGGATGGGCGGGGGGGGATACGCAGTATTTT. Using reference TRBV2 and TRBJ2-3 for the parts outside the CDR3, the full variable domain is EPEVTQTPSHQVTQMGQEVILRCVPISNHLYFYWYRQILGQKVEFLVSFYNNEISEKSEIFDDQFSVERPDGSNFTLKIRSTKLEDSAMYFCASTGWAGGDTQYFGPGTRLTVL.

The V call is TRBV7-3, the J call TRBJ2-3; 9 positions agree with TRBD1. CDR3 length equals 15 residues. J lost 5 bases, V lost 8 bases, and 11 bases had no gene match. The germline V gene has CDR1 SGHTA and CDR2 FQGTGA. The CDR3 region has the DNA TGTGCCAGCTCTCCCACAGGGGGCTTGGGAGATACGCAGTATTTT. Translated: CASSPTGGLGDTQYF.

This clone was picked up one time. The chain recombines TRBV6-4 with TRBJ2-1, with 10 nucleotides matching TRBD1. This CDR3 comprises 17 residues. CDR1 is MRHNA, CDR2 SNTAGT, per germline. V lost 11 bases to trimming and J lost 4 bases; unmatched junction nucleotides: 17. The chain's CDR3 is CACETGGPRERYNEQFF. CDR3 DNA sequence: TGTGCCTGTGAGACAGGGGGCCCTAGAGAAAGGTACAATGAGCAGTTCTTC.